This TCR beta chain was identified in a study of vaccination and CD4 T cells after COVID-19. Trimming took 2 bases from V and 8 from J; bases not matched to a gene: 11. The CDR3 has 15 residues. Germline CDR1 SGHAT, CDR2 FQNNGV. The sample's treatment: roughly nine-day PBMC culture with coronavirus spike peptide pools or control peptides (ViraFEST assay). IL-2 at about 9.1 IU/ml and peptide pools at 10 ug/ml were added to PBMCs cultured at about 2.2 million per well. About this clonotype itself: Its antigen is still unknown.

Cultured CD4+ T-cell DNA underwent Oncomine TCR Beta short-read sequencing. Genomic DNA was drawn out of CD4+ T cells grown in culture. Each CDR3 protein is one row after TCRdb ran MiXCR on the PCR reads. Seen here are approximately 20,000 distinct CDR3 sequences, about two fifths observed once, and the top ten hold about 7.2%. This receptor was obtained from a human donor who had recovered from COVID-19. The sample was CD4+ T cells from blood, cultured in vitro, taken after SARS-CoV-2 vaccination. The chain recombines TRBV11-2 with TRBJ1-2, with TRBD1 matching 7 bases. CDR3 protein: CASSLSSAAGGGYTF. CDR3 bases: TGTGCCAGCAGCTTATCATCGGCAGCAGGGGGAGGCTACACCTTC.